This TCR beta chain was documented in a study of blood T cell repertoires in COVID-19. The authors' processing: From reference gene primer amplification, estimates of nucleated cell counts were derived. Measured with immunoSEQ multiplex PCR; TCRdb has only the in-frame clones, and not every one. The DNA gave D and trimming, while V, J and clone size come from that table. The table shows about 150,000 clones, with roughly 84% occurring only once. This CDR3 comprises 13 residues. Germline V gene sequence: CDR1 LNHDA, CDR2 SQIVND (reference sequence). V lost 7 bases, J lost 2 bases, and 11 bases lay in between.

Sequenced material: peripheral blood. The receptor comes from a man aged 18 to 29 with active or convalescent COVID-19. The V call is TRBV19, the J call TRBJ1-1, with no clear D. The CDR3, as DNA: TGTGCCAGTAAAGAACACCAAAACACTGAAGCTTTCTTT. Its translation: CASKEHQNTEAFF.